This T cell receptor (beta chain) was observed in a study of CD8 T cells in Susac syndrome. With random hexamers, 0.5 to 1 ug RNA was reverse transcribed. In TCRdb, the immunoSEQ multiplex PCR reads were re-called with MiXCR into one record per CDR3 protein. Here the sample spans about 300,000 distinct CDR3 sequences, approximately 85% being singletons. Germline CDR1 reads MDHEN; CDR2 reads SYDVKM. The CDR3 is made up of 14 amino acids. The ends lost 3 bases at V and 9 bases at J; junction bases unmatched: 8. The chain is built from TRBV28 and TRBJ2-1; TRBD1 matches at 7 bases. This TCR came from a human donor with multiple sclerosis. The sequenced material came from CD8+ T cells from PBMCs. The CDR3 loop is CASSFDRGDSEQFF. The CDR3, as DNA: TGTGCCAGCAGTTTTGATAGAGGGGACAGTGAGCAGTTCTTC.